This T cell receptor beta chain comes out of a study of regulatory T cells in long-lasting Graves disease (dated by TCRdb to the early 2020s). Notes on the research overall: Patients with newly diagnosed Graves' disease had been on antithyroid drugs for under 3 months. Peripheral blood TCR sequencing and RNA sequencing compared persistent Graves' disease patients with newly diagnosed Graves' disease patients. The study took place in China and was registered as a clinical trial. TCR sequencing covered 13 persistent and 20 newly diagnosed Graves' disease patients, about 35 samples in total.

Measured from the cysteine to the phenylalanine, the CDR3 is 22 residues long. Of the read, only the CDR3 DNA is kept; its 66 bases are in frame from base 1. V and J are truncated by 4 bases and 0 bases respectively, leaving an intervening sequence of 33 bases. In the germline V gene, CDR1 corresponds to MGHRA and CDR2 to YSYEKL. What the study reported, not specific to this receptor: Lower TCR Shannon entropy and fewer highly expanded clones were observed in persistent Graves' disease patients than in newly diagnosed patients, which suggested clonal expansion. As a limitation, the authors acknowledged that the small sample size may reduce accuracy. Because the primary lesion, thyroid tissue, could not be accessed, the study looked at peripheral blood alone. Only the TCR beta chain was sequenced and analyzed. Persistent disease showed preferential use of TRBV28, TRBJ1-2 and TRBJ2-5, whereas newly diagnosed disease favored TRBV20-1 and TRBJ2-1. A larger number of public clonotypes was shared among persistent patients (2,741) than among newly diagnosed patients (more than 850).

According to the study, the label for this sample's time point signals: newly diagnosed GD, antithyroid drugs for less than 3 months. RNA was extracted from PBMCs in TRIzol for both TCR sequencing and RNA sequencing. Graves' disease was diagnosed according to American Thyroid Association guidelines. The patients came from an endocrinology department in Xi'an, China. From each patient, around 9 milliliters of peripheral blood was collected into an EDTA anticoagulant tube. PBMCs were isolated by Ficoll Paque Plus density gradient separation without further T cell sorting. An Agilent 2100 Bioanalyzer and agarose gel were used to assess RNA quality, and a NanoDrop 2000 was used to measure RNA concentration. This clonotype appeared a few times. No cognate antigen has been identified for it. No base qualities exist here, and no much larger clone lies one base off it. Library preparation used multiplex PCR. The data were produced on an Illumina HiSeq 4000. TCR beta libraries were built with iRepertoire HTBI primers and Arm-PCR amplification of CDR3 regions. Before sequencing, the PCR products underwent gel purification. The published analysis was carried out like this. Gene usage analysis of CDR3 amino acid clonotypes relied on the roughly 58 TRBV and around 13 TRBJ segments identified across samples. COPE and FqMerger were used to merge filtered high-quality paired reads into contigs. Contigs were aligned with BLAST to IMGT TRBV, TRBD and TRBJ reference genes, and CDR3 was defined per IMGT. Highly expanded clones were defined as clonotypes with a frequency above 0.1%. Shannon entropy served as the measure of repertoire diversity, while the Gini coefficient captured V-J evenness. A clonotype found in more than one individual was treated as public. The raw public reads went through TCRdb reprocessing: fastp at Q25, MiXCR clone calling, in-frame beta chains kept. Duplicate CDR3 protein sequences are folded into a single record with the most common DNA and genes. The V and J calls were not made by the authors but by TCRdb's processing. A total of around 400,000 distinct CDR3 sequences appear in this sample, 12% of them only once. The ten most abundant clones make up under 20% of the sample.

This sample was shared with a second study, whose subject was T cells in Graves' hyperthyroidism and ophthalmopathy. Looking at the second paper: Stable Graves' hyperthyroidism was defined as the absence of progression to ophthalmopathy over 18 months of follow-up. Hyperthyroidism patients were newly diagnosed, with disease duration under 2 months, and aged 18 to 65 years. Exclusion was applied to patients with uncontrolled infections, other autoimmune diseases, pregnancy or lactation. Diagnoses were established on the basis of clinical symptoms, serum thyroxine and TRAb, thyroid ultrasound, and orbital computed tomography. For the first round of RT-PCR on the TCR CDR3, the HTBI primer set was used together with the Qiagen OneStep RT-PCR kit. Most expanded thyroid clonotypes (frequency above 0.001) were also detected in blood, suggesting blood repertoires may reflect thyroid immune responses. A 13 V-J signature model separated ophthalmopathy from stable hyperthyroidism, with roughly 88% sensitivity and about 81% specificity in cross-validation and 80%/75% in testing. In validation, the model predicted progression to ophthalmopathy a median of approximately 6.3 months before onset, with roughly 70% sensitivity and more than 72% specificity. To identify TCR V-J signatures that set the groups apart, the researchers used a discovery cohort of more than 95 patients, made up of 43 with Graves' ophthalmopathy and approximately 57 with stable Graves' hyperthyroidism. Prospective prediction of ophthalmopathy was tested in an independent validation cohort of about 19 hyperthyroidism patients and 15 to 17 patients who later progressed to ophthalmopathy. The approximately 100 discovery patients were divided at random into training and test sets in a 7:3 ratio. Thyroid tissue and blood T-cell repertoires from six or seven Graves' hyperthyroidism patients were also compared in the study. After blood sampling, hyperthyroidism patients were treated with methimazole at a starting dose of 30 mg daily, and ophthalmopathy patients were treated with high-dose intravenous methylprednisolone. A second multiplex PCR round built the libraries, followed by size selection and purification. The libraries were sequenced on an Illumina HiSeq2000 using paired-end 100 bp reads. SOAPnuke was used to process the raw data, with reads discarded if the reads contained adapters or uncalled bases, had a mean Phred below 15, or lacked an exact constant-primer or identifier match. COPE v1.2.5 was used to merge the high-quality paired reads, and each unique nucleotide sequence was defined as a clonotype. MiTCR v1.1 was used to align the clonotypes against IMGT TRBV, TRBD and TRBJ reference segments. Only V-J combinations with frequency above 0.0001, covering roughly 99% of repertoires, were analysed. The TCS score was defined as F50 (clonal expansion) divided by E x V (chaos), with BLOSUM62-based TCRdist calculated between CDR3 peptides within each V-J. Welch's t-statistics and random forest reduced fewer than 550 V-J features to around 14, which were used in a naive Bayes classifier (R e1071). Sample size was not statistically predetermined, and investigators were not blinded to group allocation. According to the paper, TCR Vbeta CDR3 sequencing was carried out on approximately 140 peripheral blood samples, which came from over 40 ophthalmopathy, around 75 hyperthyroidism and roughly 17 progressor patients.

The rearrangement joined TRBV4-1 to TRBJ1-1, with the D gene not confidently named. Sequences were derived from peripheral blood mononuclear cells (PBMCs), sampled at new diagnosis, from a patient treated with antithyroid drugs. This TCR derives from a woman between 18 and 29 years old with Graves disease. Donor details come from another sample of the same person, matched by shared clones. The DNA sequence is given as TGCGCCAGCAGCCGCCGGAATACAGAGGATGGTCCATTTATATCCATGAACACTGAAGCTTTCTTT. It translates to CASSRRNTEDGPFISMNTEAFF.